Given below is one T cell receptor beta chain in context. This clone occurred once. Its antigen has not been determined. Qualities for individual bases were not recorded, and no much larger clone is one base off. The data derive from a study of control samples from healthy donors and cancer patients (dated by TCRdb to between 2020 and 2021). The CDR3 covers 12 residues, taking in both the cysteine and the phenylalanine. Only CDR3 DNA is held: 36 bases, read in frame from base 1. The trim is 6 bases for V and 5 bases for J, with a gap of 10 bases between the germline ends. From the germline V gene, CDR1 is MDHEN and CDR2 is SYDVKM. Receptor amplification or capture employed the immunoSEQ multiplex PCR assay. This is the immuneACCESS table as TCRdb keeps it, with only in-frame sequences that have V and J called. A part of the clones is gone; compared with another copy, unresolved V genes explain less than half, and the rest is unexplained. This sample comprises 70,000 to 90,000 clones, about 95% of them detected only once. Together, the top ten hold approximately 6% of the sample.

Sample: blood. The TCR was taken from a woman aged 40 to 50 in good health. The chain links TRBV28 with TRBJ1-1; TRBD1 might be the D gene, on 5 matching bases. The CDR3 is CASRSGTTEAFF. The sequenced DNA is TGTGCCAGCAGGTCCGGGACGACTGAAGCTTTCTTT.